This passage covers 3 T cell receptor beta chains from one sample sequenced in a study of T cell repertoires in cytomegalovirus infection (dated by TCRdb to between 2017 and 2020). The sample was run on an Illumina HiSeq 1500. Clones were called with MiXCR by TCRdb after fastp trimmed the public reads at Q25, and only in-frame beta chains were retained. Duplicate CDR3 protein sequences are folded into a single record with the most common DNA and genes. The sample yields roughly 310,000 distinct CDR3 sequences; 25% to 35% were counted once. Together, the top ten hold around 20% of the sample. The treatment or condition label, read with the paper, signifies: in vitro stimulation with specific CMV peptide epitopes to enrich CMV-specific T cells. Antigen specificity for these receptors is unknown. Material: cultured PBMCs, obtained from culture after CMV antigen stimulation. The receptors originated from a human donor in good health (CMV status not recorded). Some clones in this sample may be carry-over from other donors' samples.

This clonotype has only one observation. The genes are TRBV2 and TRBJ2-2, with 7 bases aligning to TRBD2. Trimming took 3 bases from V and 1 from J; bases not matched to a gene: 5. The CDR3 extends over 16 amino acids. Germline V CDR1 and CDR2: SNHLY, FYNNEI. The CDR3 DNA is TGTGCCAGCAGTGATGGGCCTAGCGGGAACACCGGGGAGCTGTTTTTT. Amino acids: CASSDGPSGNTGELFF. Complete variable domain (other parts from reference TRBV2 and TRBJ2-2): EPEVTQTPSHQVTQMGQEVILRCVPISNHLYFYWYRQILGQKVEFLVSFYNNEISEKSEIFDDQFSVERPDGSNFTLKIRSTKLEDSAMYFCASSDGPSGNTGELFFGEGSRLTVL.

The rearrangement joins TRBV11-2 to TRBJ1-4; D unclear. Trimming took 5 bases from V and 8 from J, leaving 12 bases between them. This CDR3 has 13 amino acids. In germline, CDR1 is SGHAT, CDR2 FQNNGV. CDR3 bases: TGTGCCAGCAGCCGAGGCGGGGTAGAAAAACTGTTTTTT. This codes for CASSRGGVEKLFF.

This clonotype was seen more than once but under ten times. The chain links TRBV12-5 to TRBJ2-2; D is unclear. The CDR3 runs to 18 residues. Germline lookup yields CDR1 LGHNT and CDR2 FRNRAP. V shed 0 bases and J shed 0 bases, with 14 bases lying between them. DNA of the CDR3: TGTGCTAGTGGTTTGGTTATAGTGGTTACCGCGAACACCGGGGAGCTGTTTTTT. Its protein is CASGLVIVVTANTGELFF.